Below, 10 T cell receptor beta chains from the same sample are listed, as sequenced in a study of T cells in Graves' hyperthyroidism and ophthalmopathy. Authors of the study amplified TCR beta CDR3 regions from RNA transcripts. HTBI primers drove first-round RT-PCR of the TCR CDR3. TCRdb itself ran the multiplex PCR reads through MiXCR, one entry per CDR3 protein. The sample lists under 450,000 distinct CDR3 sequences, 17% seen once, with 34% in the top ten. What was sequenced was blood. These receptors originate from a woman aged 30 to 39 with Graves' hyperthyroidism that later progressed to Graves' ophthalmopathy.

This clonotype was counted a few times. Germline and junction disagree at one end, which may indicate a read error. CDR3 residues: CGSSVAGTDTQYF. DNA for the CDR3: TGTGGCAGCAGCGTAGCTGGGACAGATACGCAGTATTTT. V gene TRBV9 combines with J gene TRBJ2-3; no definite D call. The CDR3 is 13 amino acids. The germline gives CDR1 SGDLS, CDR2 YYNGEE.

This clonotype was recorded at least ten times. The genes are TRBV12-3 or TRBV12-4 and TRBJ2-5; 11 nucleotides align to TRBD2. The CDR3 totals 16 residues. Trimming removed 6 bases from V and 1 base from J; junction bases left unmatched: 7. The CDR3 nucleotides are TGTGCCAGCAGCTCGACTAGCGGGATGGGCCAAGAGACCCAGTACTTC. It specifies CASSSTSGMGQETQYF.

This clonotype was found many times. The J gene is TRBJ2-1, the V gene TRBV11-1, with D unclear. V was pared by 1 base and J by 9 bases, with 13 bases between. This CDR3 has 14 amino acids. Germline V lookup: CDR1 SGHAT, CDR2 FQDESV (reference sequence). The CDR3: CASSLDGSLGEQFF. The CDR3 bases are TGTGCCAGCAGCTTAGATGGGTCGCTGGGTGAGCAGTTCTTC.

This clonotype was recorded a few times. The rearrangement uses TRBV24-1 and TRBJ2-1; D is unresolved. V dropped 2 bases and J dropped 7 bases, with 14 bases sitting between them. The CDR3 covers 15 residues. Germline V lookup: CDR1 KGHDR, CDR2 SFDVKD. The CDR3 loop reads CATSDSDGYLNEQFF. As DNA, the CDR3 is TGTGCCACCAGTGATTCCGATGGATATTTGAATGAGCAGTTCTTC.

This clonotype came up once. The chain combines TRBV30 with TRBJ2-7; 8 positions agree with TRBD1. In germline, CDR1 is GTSNPN, CDR2 SVGIG (reference sequence). The CDR3 sequence is 14 residues long. The J segment lost 7 bases and the V segment lost 2 bases, leaving 10 bases of the junction unmatched. CDR3 sequence: CAWSSTGDCDEQYF. For the CDR3, the DNA is TGTGCCTGGAGTTCGACAGGGGATTGTGATGAGCAGTACTTC.

J is TRBJ1-1 and V is TRBV4-1; D is possibly TRBD1 (5 bases). Germline assignment: CDR1 MGHRA and CDR2 YSYEKL. Deletions cut 3 bases from V and 0 bases from J, with 17 bases between. The CDR3 is 17 amino acids. Written as DNA, the CDR3 is TGCGCCAGCAGCCACGACTACAGGCGGCGAGTGAACACTGAAGCTTTCTTT. It yields the protein CASSHDYRRRVNTEAFF.

This clonotype was counted at least ten times. The chain links TRBV9 to TRBJ2-3; D is possibly TRBD2 (6 bases). V was trimmed by 2 bases and J by 3 bases, leaving 13 bases between them. Germline V gene data show CDR1 as SGDLS and CDR2 as YYNGEE. The CDR3 loop spans 15 amino acids. The CDR3 here is CASSVGGVGTDTQYF. Written as DNA, the CDR3 is TGTGCCAGCAGCGTGGGGGGAGTAGGAACAGATACGCAGTATTTT.

This clonotype has just a few counts. This rearrangement joins TRBV7-2 to TRBJ2-2, with 13 positions matching TRBD2. Germline-derived CDR1 and CDR2 are SGHTA and FQGNSA. V shed 4 bases, J shed 9 bases, and the junction held 11 bases outside the gene matches. This CDR3 is built from 17 residues. The CDR3 is CASSYTSGRVSARELFF. DNA for the CDR3: TGTGCCAGCAGCTATACTAGCGGGAGGGTCTCTGCCCGGGAGCTGTTTTTT.

The sample holds a few counts of this clonotype. The chain uses TRBV19 and TRBJ2-2; D call uncertain. There are 12 residues in the CDR3. V gave up 4 bases and J gave up 4 bases, with 4 bases separating them. The germline V gene encodes CDR1 LNHDA and CDR2 SQIVND (reference sequence). The CDR3 protein is CASSRITGELFF. Here the CDR3 DNA reads TGTGCCAGTAGTAGAATCACCGGGGAGCTGTTTTTT.

In this sample, this clonotype turned up many times. V usage is TRBV28 and J usage is TRBJ2-5; TRBD1 agrees at 10 bases. This CDR3 is built from 13 residues. The germline gives CDR1 MDHEN, CDR2 SYDVKM. The V gene end was trimmed by 3 bases and the J gene end by 7 bases; junction bases not matched to a gene: 2. CDR3 in amino acids: CASSFGQGGTQYF. CDR3 DNA sequence: TGTGCCAGCAGTTTCGGACAGGGGGGGACCCAGTACTTC.